Each of the 10 T cell receptor beta chains below was sequenced from the same sample in a study of cytomegalovirus exposure and HLA in healthy donors. 13 Jbeta primers and 60 Vbeta primers were used for the PCR. Profiled with immunoSEQ multiplex PCR; TCRdb holds only in-frame clones, not every one. This sample has approximately 160,000 clones, with around 78% found just once. Sequencing was carried out using PBMCs. Source of these receptors: a woman in her forties or fifties in good health and CMV-seropositive.

Note on this clone: A junction end diverges from the germline sequence, so it may reflect a read error. The chain carries TRBV5-1 and TRBJ2-6, with TRBD1 identical over 8 bases. The CDR3 is made up of 17 amino acids. CDR1 SGHRS and CDR2 YFSETQ come from the germline V gene. CDR3 sequence (DNA): TGCGCCAGCAGCTTACAGACAGGGGAGACAGGGGCCAACGGCCTGACTTTC. Amino acids: CASSLQTGETGANGLTF.

V and J are TRBV9 and TRBJ1-2; 9 bases align to TRBD1. This CDR3 is 19 amino acids long. Germline lookup yields CDR1 SGDLS and CDR2 YYNGEE. With 4 bases clipped from V and 0 bases from J, the junction kept 16 bases outside the gene matches. CDR3 coding DNA: TGTGCCAGCAGCCGTCGGGACAGGGTAATAGGCACAGCTAACTATGGCTACACCTTC. This codes for CASSRRDRVIGTANYGYTF.

The table lists this clone with a count of one. At one end, the junction sequence differs from germline, possibly due to a read error. This CDR3 is also generated by other DNA sequences in the sample. The rearrangement joins TRBV7-7 to TRBJ1-1; no reliable D call. The CDR3 has 13 residues. CDR1 is SSHAT and CDR2 is FNYEAQ in the germline V gene (reference sequence). CDR3 protein: CASSSRMNTEAFF. Here the CDR3 DNA reads TGTGCTAGCAGCTCCAGGATGAACACTGAAGCTTTCTTT.

This chain uses TRBV9 with TRBJ1-1; perhaps TRBD1 as D (6 bases). Trimming removed 4 bases at V and 0 bases at J, with 16 bases between. Germline lookup yields CDR1 SGDLS and CDR2 YYNGEE. The CDR3 extends over 16 amino acids. Written as DNA, the CDR3 is TGTGCCAGCAGCAACACAGGGTCCCACTTGAACACTGAAGCTTTCTTT. The encoded protein is CASSNTGSHLNTEAFF.

V is TRBV5-1 and J is TRBJ2-3; TRBD2 matches 9 bases. The CDR3 runs to 18 residues. V shed 0 bases, J shed 4 bases, and the junction held 12 bases outside the gene matches. Germline CDR1 SGHRS, CDR2 YFSETQ. The CDR3: CASSLEPLGGRASDTQYF. CDR3 in DNA: TGCGCCAGCAGCTTGGAGCCCCTGGGCGGGAGGGCCTCAGATACGCAGTATTTT.

In this sample, this clone turned up once. This chain links TRBV6-5 with TRBJ1-6; D is uncertain. Germline V CDR1 and CDR2: MNHEY, SVGAGI. The CDR3 extends over 14 amino acids. V lost 6 bases and J lost 7, with 13 bases in between. The CDR3 DNA is TGTGCCAGCAGATTAGGGAGAGACAATTCACCCCTCCACTTT. Translation gives CASRLGRDNSPLHF.

The chain links TRBV5-8 to TRBJ2-3, with 13 bases lining up with TRBD2. The CDR3 has 17 amino acids. The V gene end was trimmed by 0 bases and the J gene end by 2 bases; junction bases not matched to a gene: 3. Germline V gene lookup returns CDR1 SGHTS and CDR2 YDEGEE. The CDR3 DNA sequence: TGTGCCAGCAGCTTGGGACTAGCGGGGGGCGCCACAGATACGCAGTATTTT. It yields the protein CASSLGLAGGATDTQYF.

There are a few counts of this clone. The gene calls are TRBV5-1 and TRBJ2-3; TRBD1 aligns across 9 bases. From germline, CDR1 is SGHRS and CDR2 YFSETQ. The CDR3 consists of 16 residues. V was pared by 0 bases and J by 3 bases, with 5 bases of the junction left unmatched. The CDR3 DNA reads TGCGCCAGCAGCTTGGGGGACAGGGTGGCGACAGATACGCAGTATTTT. Encoded protein: CASSLGDRVATDTQYF. Full variable domain (rest looked up from reference TRBV5-1 and TRBJ2-3): KAGVTQTPRYLIKTRGQQVTLSCSPISGHRSVSWYQQTPGQGLQFLFEYFSETQRNKGNFPGRFSGRQFSNSRSEMNVSTLELGDSALYLCASSLGDRVATDTQYFGPGTRLTVL.

The V and J genes are TRBV9 and TRBJ2-1; 8 positions match TRBD2. The germline V gene encodes CDR1 SGDLS and CDR2 YYNGEE. The V and J ends lost 0 bases and 9 bases, in that order; junction bases with no gene match: 5. The CDR3 covers 14 residues. The CDR3 region has the DNA TGTGCCAGCAGCGTAGTGGGACTAGGAGTTGAGCAGTTCTTC. Translating gives CASSVVGLGVEQFF.

The V and J genes are TRBV7-2 and TRBJ2-7; unclear D gene. There are 13 residues in the CDR3. From germline, CDR1 is SGHTA and CDR2 FQGNSA. With 5 bases removed from V and 4 bases from J, the gap between germline ends came to 12 bases. CDR3 DNA sequence: TGTGCCAGCAGCCCGCCGGGTCTATACGAGCAGTACTTC. Protein: CASSPPGLYEQYF.